Each of the 5 T cell receptor beta chains below was sequenced from the same sample in a study of blood T cells in healthy people across ages. Then a second PCR, running roughly 6 to 11 cycles, was carried out with a sample-barcoded 5' primer and a J-beta primer mix. In TCRdb, the 5' RACE reads were re-called with MiXCR into one record per CDR3 protein. The sample has about 970,000 distinct CDR3 sequences; roughly 47% are singletons. The source material was blood. These receptors all stem from a woman in her sixties in good health.

This chain connects TRBV7-9 to TRBJ1-1; D ambiguous. Per the germline V gene, CDR1 is SEHNR and CDR2 is FQNEAQ (reference sequence). This CDR3 is 17 amino acids long. The ends were cut back, 2 bases at V and 1 base at J, with 17 bases in the middle. Written as DNA, the CDR3 is TGTGCCAGCAGCTTATCCCCGGCGGACGCCCCGAACACTGAAGCTTTCTTT. Residues: CASSLSPADAPNTEAFF. The variable domain in full, completed from reference TRBV7-9 and TRBJ1-1, reads DTGVSQNPRHKITKRGQNVTFRCDPISEHNRLYWYRQTLGQGPEFLTYFQNEAQLEKSRLLSDRFSAERPKGSFSTLEIQRTEQGDSAMYLCASSLSPADAPNTEAFFGQGTRLTVV.

This sequence joins TRBV2 and TRBJ2-1; TRBD2 matches at 12 bases. Germline CDR1 reads SNHLY; CDR2 reads FYNNEI. V trimming: 6 bases; J trimming: 5 bases; junction bases outside the gene matches: 8. This CDR3 contains 16 residues. CDR3 region: CASRATRLAGDNEQFF. CDR3 sequence (DNA): TGTGCCAGCAGGGCTACTCGACTAGCGGGGGACAATGAGCAGTTCTTC.

This clonotype was counted a few times. The rearrangement joins TRBV28 to TRBJ2-4; TRBD1 matches at 7 bases. This CDR3 region has 13 residues. Trimming at V came to 2 bases and at J to 10 bases, leaving 5 bases not matched to a gene. CDR1 is MDHEN, CDR2 SYDVKM, per germline. The CDR3, as DNA: TGTGCCAGCAGTTTACAGGGACAGAAAATTCAGTACTTC. Translated, it gives CASSLQGQKIQYF.

This clonotype was seen just once. This chain joins TRBV6-5 and TRBJ1-5, with D maybe TRBD1 (5 bases). CDR1 is MNHEY, CDR2 SVGAGI, per germline. The CDR3 extends over 18 amino acids. V lost 4 bases, J lost 0 bases, and 19 bases lay in between. CDR3 in amino acids: CASSFRQKYSTSNQPQHF. CDR3 bases: TGTGCCAGCAGTTTTAGACAGAAATACTCAACTAGCAATCAGCCCCAGCATTTT.

In this sample, this clonotype turned up a few times. V gene TRBV28 combines with J gene TRBJ1-6; D is undetermined. This CDR3 spans 15 amino acids. The germline V and J ends were trimmed by 7 bases and 3 bases, with 13 bases remaining between them. Germline V gene data show CDR1 as MDHEN and CDR2 as SYDVKM. Written as DNA, the CDR3 is TGTGCCAGCACCGAAGGGAATTTCTATAATTCACCCCTCCACTTT. This codes for CASTEGNFYNSPLHF.